The entry that follows covers one T cell receptor beta chain sequence. Its antigen is as yet unknown. Authors' analysis steps: Pooled Tregs gave some 6x10^4 patient and 9.56x10^4 donor TCRbeta sequences. Produced via immunoSEQ multiplex PCR; TCRdb's table is partial and in-frame only. The D gene and trimming were derived from the DNA, and the V and J assignments and clone size from that table. The sample contains under 6,500 clones, approximately 89% of which appear only once. The regulatory T cell sort gate was CD4+CD25hiCD127low/negative. This entry is derived from a study of B cell selection in AIRE deficiency. Study-level points and caveats: Of more than 3,000 shared Treg TCRbeta sequences, approximately 31% were healthy-only, approximately 10% patient-only.

The CDR3 is made up of 13 amino acids. V shed 6 bases and J shed 3 bases, with 11 bases lying between them. Germline assignment: CDR1 MRHNA and CDR2 SNTAGT. The V and J genes are TRBV6-4 and TRBJ1-1, with D possibly TRBD1 on 6 matching bases. This TCR was sampled from a human donor with AIRE deficiency. Source material: Tregs sorted from PBMCs. The CDR3 nucleotides read TGTGCCAGCAGAAAGGGGGGGGACACTGAAGCTTTCTTT. This translates into CASRKGGDTEAFF.